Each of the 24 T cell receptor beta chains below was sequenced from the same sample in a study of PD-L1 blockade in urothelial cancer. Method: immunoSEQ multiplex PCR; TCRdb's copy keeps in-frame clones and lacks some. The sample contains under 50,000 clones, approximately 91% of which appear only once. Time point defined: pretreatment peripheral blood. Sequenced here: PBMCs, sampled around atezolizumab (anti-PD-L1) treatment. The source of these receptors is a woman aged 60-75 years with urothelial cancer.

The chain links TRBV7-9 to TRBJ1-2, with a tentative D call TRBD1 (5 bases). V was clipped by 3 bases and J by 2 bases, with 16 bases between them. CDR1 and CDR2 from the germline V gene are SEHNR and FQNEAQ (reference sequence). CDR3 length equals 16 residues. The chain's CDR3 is CASSFGAGGENYGYTF. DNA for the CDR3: TGTGCCAGCAGCTTTGGAGCGGGGGGGGAAAACTATGGCTACACCTTC.

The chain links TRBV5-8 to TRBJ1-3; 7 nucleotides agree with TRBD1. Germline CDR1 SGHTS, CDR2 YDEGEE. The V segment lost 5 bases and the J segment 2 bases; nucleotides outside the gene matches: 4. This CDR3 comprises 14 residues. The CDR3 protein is CASSKGAAGNTIYF. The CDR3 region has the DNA TGTGCCAGCAGTAAGGGGGCGGCTGGAAACACCATATATTTT.

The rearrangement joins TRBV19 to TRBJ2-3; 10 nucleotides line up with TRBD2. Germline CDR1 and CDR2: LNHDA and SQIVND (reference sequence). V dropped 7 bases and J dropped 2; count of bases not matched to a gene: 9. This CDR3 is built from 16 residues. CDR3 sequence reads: CASNVLAGIDTDTQYF. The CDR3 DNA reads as TGTGCCAGTAATGTACTAGCGGGGATAGACACAGATACGCAGTATTTT. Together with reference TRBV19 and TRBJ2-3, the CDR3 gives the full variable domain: DGGITQSPKYLFRKEGQNVTLSCEQNLNHDAMYWYRQDPGQGLRLIYYSQIVNDFQKGDIAEGYSVSREKKESFPLTVTSAQKNPTAFYLCASNVLAGIDTDTQYFGPGTRLTVL.

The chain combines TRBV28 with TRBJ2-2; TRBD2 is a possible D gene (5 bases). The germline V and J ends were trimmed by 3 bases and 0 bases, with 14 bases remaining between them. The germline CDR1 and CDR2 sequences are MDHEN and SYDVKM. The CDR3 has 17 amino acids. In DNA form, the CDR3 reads TGTGCCAGCAGTTTGGTTAAGGAGGATGCGAACACCGGGGAGCTGTTTTTT. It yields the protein CASSLVKEDANTGELFF. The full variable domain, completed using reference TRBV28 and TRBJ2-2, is DVKVTQSSRYLVKRTGEKVFLECVQDMDHENMFWYRQDPGLGLRLIYFSYDVKMKEKGDIPEGYSVSREKKERFSLILESASTNQTSMYLCASSLVKEDANTGELFFGEGSRLTVL.

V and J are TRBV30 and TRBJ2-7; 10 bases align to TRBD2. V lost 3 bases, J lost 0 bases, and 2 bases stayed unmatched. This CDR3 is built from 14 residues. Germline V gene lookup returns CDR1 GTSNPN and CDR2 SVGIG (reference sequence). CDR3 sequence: CAWRVAGGSYEQYF. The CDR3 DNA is TGTGCCTGGAGAGTAGCGGGAGGCTCCTACGAGCAGTACTTC.

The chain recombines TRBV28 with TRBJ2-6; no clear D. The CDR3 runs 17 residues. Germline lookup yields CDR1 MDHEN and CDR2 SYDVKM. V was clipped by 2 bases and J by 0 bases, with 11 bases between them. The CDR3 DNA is TGTGCCAGCAGTTTAACGGGTCTCAGCTCTGGGGCCAACGTCCTGACTTTC. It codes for CASSLTGLSSGANVLTF.

The CDR3 DNA follows: TGTGCCAGCAGTTCTCGGACAGCCCGCAGGGACGAGCAGTACTTC. Translated, it gives CASSSRTARRDEQYF. The chain carries TRBV28 and TRBJ2-7, with D possibly TRBD1 on 6 matching bases. The ends were cut back, 4 bases at V and 5 bases at J, with 18 bases in the middle. The CDR3 has 15 residues. Germline CDR1 MDHEN, CDR2 SYDVKM.

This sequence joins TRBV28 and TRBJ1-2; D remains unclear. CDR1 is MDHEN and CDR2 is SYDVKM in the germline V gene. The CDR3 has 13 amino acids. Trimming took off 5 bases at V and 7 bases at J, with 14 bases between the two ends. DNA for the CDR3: TGTGCCAGCAGTGTAGACCGAGGGCTTGGCTACACCTTC. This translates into CASSVDRGLGYTF.

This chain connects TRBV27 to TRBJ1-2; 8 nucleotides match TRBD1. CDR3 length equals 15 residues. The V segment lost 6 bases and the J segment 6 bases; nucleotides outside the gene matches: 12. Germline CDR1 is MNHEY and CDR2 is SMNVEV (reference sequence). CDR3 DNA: TGTGCCAGCAGCAGAATCGGACAGGGTGTCGATGGCTACACCTTC. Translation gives CASSRIGQGVDGYTF.

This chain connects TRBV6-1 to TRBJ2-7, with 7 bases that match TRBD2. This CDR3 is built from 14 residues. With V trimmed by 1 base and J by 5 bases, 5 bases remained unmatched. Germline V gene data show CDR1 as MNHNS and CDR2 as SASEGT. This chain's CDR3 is CASSEGTRVHEQYF. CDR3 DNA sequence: TGTGCCAGCAGTGAAGGGACTAGGGTCCACGAGCAGTACTTC.

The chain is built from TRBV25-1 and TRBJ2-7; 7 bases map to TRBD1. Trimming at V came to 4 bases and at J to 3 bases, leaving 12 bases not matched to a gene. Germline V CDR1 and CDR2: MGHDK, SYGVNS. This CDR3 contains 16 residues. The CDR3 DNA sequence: TGTGCCAGCAGTGGACCCCCCGGGACAGAAAACTACGAGCAGTACTTC. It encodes CASSGPPGTENYEQYF.

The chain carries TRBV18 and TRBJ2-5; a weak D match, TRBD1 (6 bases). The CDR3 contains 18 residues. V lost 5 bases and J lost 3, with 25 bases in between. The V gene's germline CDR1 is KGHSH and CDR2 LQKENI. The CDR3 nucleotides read TGTGCCAGCTCATATAATCCAACCACCCGGACAGCCAAAGAGACCCAGTACTTC. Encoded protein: CASSYNPTTRTAKETQYF.

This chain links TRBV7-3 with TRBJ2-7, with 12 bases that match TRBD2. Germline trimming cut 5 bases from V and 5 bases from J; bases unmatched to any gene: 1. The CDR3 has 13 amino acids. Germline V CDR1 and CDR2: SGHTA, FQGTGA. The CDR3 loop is CASSPSGRDEQYF. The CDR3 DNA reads TGTGCCAGCAGCCCTAGCGGGAGGGACGAGCAGTACTTC. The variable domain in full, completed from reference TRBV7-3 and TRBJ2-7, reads GAGVSQTPSNKVTEKGKYVELRCDPISGHTALYWYRQSLGQGPEFLIYFQGTGAADDSGLPNDRFFAVRPEGSVSTLKIQRTERGDSAVYLCASSPSGRDEQYFGPGTRLTVT.

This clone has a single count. The CDR3 coding sequence is TGTGCCAGCATCAATGGGCCCACTAGCGCCCGTACAGATACGCAGTATTTT. Its protein product is CASINGPTSARTDTQYF. The chain is built from TRBV28 and TRBJ2-3; 7 nucleotides line up with TRBD2. CDR3 size: 17 residues. J was trimmed by 3 bases and V by 7 bases; bases with no gene match: 16. Germline assignment: CDR1 MDHEN and CDR2 SYDVKM.

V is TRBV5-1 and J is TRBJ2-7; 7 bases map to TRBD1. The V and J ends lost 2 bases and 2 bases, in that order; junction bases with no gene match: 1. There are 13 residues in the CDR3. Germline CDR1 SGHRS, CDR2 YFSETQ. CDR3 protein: CASSFDRAYEQYF. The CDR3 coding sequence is TGCGCCAGCAGCTTTGACAGGGCCTACGAGCAGTACTTC.

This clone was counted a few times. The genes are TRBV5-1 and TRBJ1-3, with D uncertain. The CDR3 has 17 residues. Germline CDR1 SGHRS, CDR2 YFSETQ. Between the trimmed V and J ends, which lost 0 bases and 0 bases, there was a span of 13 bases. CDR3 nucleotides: TGCGCCAGCAGCTTGGTTCTGCAGGCCCTCTCTGGAAACACCATATATTTT. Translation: CASSLVLQALSGNTIYF.

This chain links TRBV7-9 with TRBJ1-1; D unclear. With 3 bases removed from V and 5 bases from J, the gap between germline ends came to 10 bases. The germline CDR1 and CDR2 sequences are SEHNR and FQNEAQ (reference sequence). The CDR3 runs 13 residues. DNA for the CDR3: TGTGCCAGCAGCTTCGGTTCCAAGACTGAAGCTTTCTTT. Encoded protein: CASSFGSKTEAFF.

The CDR3 sequence: CASSYFPEVSPSQYF. CDR3 sequence (DNA): TGTGCCAGCAGTTACTTCCCAGAGGTATCCCCCTCTCAGTACTTC. The chain uses TRBV6-6 and TRBJ2-7, with D unresolved. Looked up from germline, CDR1 is MNHNY and CDR2 is SVGAGI (reference sequence). The CDR3 totals 15 residues. Trimming shortened V by 1 base and J by 10 bases, and 20 bases separated the two germline ends.

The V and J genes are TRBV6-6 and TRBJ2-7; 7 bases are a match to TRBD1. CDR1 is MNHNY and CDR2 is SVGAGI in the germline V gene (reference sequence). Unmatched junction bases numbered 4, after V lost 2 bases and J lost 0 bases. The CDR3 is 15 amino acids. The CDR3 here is CASSYEGQSSYEQYF. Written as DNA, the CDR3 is TGTGCCAGCAGTTACGAGGGACAGAGCTCCTACGAGCAGTACTTC.

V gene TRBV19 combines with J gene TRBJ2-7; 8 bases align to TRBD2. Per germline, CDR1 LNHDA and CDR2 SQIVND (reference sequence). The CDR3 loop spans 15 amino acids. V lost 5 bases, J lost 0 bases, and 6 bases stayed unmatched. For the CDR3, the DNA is TGTGCCAGTAGTGATAGCGGGGCGACCTCCTACGAGCAGTACTTC. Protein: CASSDSGATSYEQYF.

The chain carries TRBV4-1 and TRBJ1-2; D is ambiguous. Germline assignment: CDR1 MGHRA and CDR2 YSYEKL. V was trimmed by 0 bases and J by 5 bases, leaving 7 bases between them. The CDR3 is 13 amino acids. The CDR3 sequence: CASSQDGSYGYTF. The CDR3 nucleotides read TGCGCCAGCAGCCAAGACGGGAGTTATGGCTACACCTTC.

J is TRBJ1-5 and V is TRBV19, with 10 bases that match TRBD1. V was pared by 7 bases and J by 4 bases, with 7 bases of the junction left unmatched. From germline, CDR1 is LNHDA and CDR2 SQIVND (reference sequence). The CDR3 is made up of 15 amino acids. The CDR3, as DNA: TGTGCCAGTAATTCTGGACAGGGGGTAAATCAGCCCCAGCATTTT. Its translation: CASNSGQGVNQPQHF.

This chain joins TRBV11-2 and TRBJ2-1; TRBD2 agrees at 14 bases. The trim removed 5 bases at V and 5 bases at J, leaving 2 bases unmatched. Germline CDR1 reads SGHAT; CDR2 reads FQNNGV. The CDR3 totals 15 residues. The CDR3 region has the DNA TGTGCCAGCAGCGGGACTAGCGGGAGAAACAATGAGCAGTTCTTC. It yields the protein CASSGTSGRNNEQFF. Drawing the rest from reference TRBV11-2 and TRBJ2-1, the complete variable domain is EAGVAQSPRYKIIEKRQSVAFWCNPISGHATLYWYQQILGQGPKLLIQFQNNGVVDDSQLPKDRFSAERLKGVDSTLKIQPAKLEDSAVYLCASSGTSGRNNEQFFGPGTRLTVL.

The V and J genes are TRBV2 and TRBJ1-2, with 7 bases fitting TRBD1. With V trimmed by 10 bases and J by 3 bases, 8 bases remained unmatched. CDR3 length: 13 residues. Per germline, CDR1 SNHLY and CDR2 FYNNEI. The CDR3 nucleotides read TGTGCCACCGCCAGGGGGGCGGACTATGGCTACACCTTC. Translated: CATARGADYGYTF.